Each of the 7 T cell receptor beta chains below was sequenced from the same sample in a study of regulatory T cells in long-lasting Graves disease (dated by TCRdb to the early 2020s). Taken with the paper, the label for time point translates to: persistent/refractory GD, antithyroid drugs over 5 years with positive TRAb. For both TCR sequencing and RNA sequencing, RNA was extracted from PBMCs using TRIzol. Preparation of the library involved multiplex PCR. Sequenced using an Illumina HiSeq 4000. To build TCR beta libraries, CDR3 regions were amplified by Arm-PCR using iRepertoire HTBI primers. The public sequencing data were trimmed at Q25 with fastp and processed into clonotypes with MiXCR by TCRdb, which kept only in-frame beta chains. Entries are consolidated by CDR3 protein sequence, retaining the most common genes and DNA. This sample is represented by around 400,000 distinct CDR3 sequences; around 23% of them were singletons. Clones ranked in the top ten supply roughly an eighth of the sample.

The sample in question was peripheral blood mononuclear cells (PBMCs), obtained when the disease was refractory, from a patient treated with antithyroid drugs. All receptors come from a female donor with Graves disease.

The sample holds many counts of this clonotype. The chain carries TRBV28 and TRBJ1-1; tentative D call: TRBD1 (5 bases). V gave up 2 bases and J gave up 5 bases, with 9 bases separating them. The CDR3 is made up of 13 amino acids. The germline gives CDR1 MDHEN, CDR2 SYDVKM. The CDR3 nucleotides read TGTGCCAGCAGTTTAAAAGGGGCTACTGAAGCTTTCTTT. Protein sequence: CASSLKGATEAFF.

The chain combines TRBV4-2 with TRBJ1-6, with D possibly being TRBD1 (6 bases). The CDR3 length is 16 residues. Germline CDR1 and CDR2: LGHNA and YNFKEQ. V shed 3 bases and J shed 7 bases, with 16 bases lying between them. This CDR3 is CASSQDQQGANSPLHF. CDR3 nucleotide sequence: TGTGCCAGCAGCCAGGACCAACAGGGAGCGAATTCACCCCTCCACTTT.

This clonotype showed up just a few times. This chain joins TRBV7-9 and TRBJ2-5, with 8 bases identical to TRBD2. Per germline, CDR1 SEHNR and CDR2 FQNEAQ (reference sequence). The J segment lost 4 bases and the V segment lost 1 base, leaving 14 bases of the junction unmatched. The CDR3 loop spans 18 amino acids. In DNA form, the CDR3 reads TGTGCCAGCAGCTTAGAGCGGGAGTTGCGGGTAGCATCAGAGACCCAGTACTTC. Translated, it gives CASSLERELRVASETQYF.

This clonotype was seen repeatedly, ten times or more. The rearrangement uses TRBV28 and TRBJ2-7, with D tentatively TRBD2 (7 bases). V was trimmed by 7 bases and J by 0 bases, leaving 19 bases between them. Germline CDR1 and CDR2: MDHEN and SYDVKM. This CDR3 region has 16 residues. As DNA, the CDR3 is TGTGCCAGCACCCAGGGAGGGACATTAGGCTCCTACGAGCAGTACTTC. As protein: CASTQGGTLGSYEQYF.

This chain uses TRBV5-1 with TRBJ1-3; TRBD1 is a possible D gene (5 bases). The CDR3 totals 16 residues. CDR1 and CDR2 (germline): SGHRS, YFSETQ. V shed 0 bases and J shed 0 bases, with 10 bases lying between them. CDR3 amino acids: CASSLGQRNSGNTIYF. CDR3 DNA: TGCGCCAGCAGCTTGGGACAGCGCAACTCTGGAAACACCATATATTTT.

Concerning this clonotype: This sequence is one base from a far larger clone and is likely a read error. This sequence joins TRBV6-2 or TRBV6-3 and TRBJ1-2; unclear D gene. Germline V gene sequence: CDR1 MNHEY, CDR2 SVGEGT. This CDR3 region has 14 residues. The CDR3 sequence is CAGSEPARFYGYTF. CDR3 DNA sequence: TGTGCCGGCAGTGAACCCGCCAGGTTCTATGGCTACACCTTC.

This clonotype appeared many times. For the CDR3, the DNA is TGTGCCAGCAGCTCACCAATAGAACGAACTAACTATGGCTACACCTTC. Residues: CASSSPIERTNYGYTF. V and J are TRBV5-6 and TRBJ1-2; D is unclear. V dropped 3 bases and J dropped 0 bases, with 15 bases sitting between them. This CDR3 is 16 amino acids long. Germline V gene lookup returns CDR1 SGHDT and CDR2 YYEEEE.